At least ten counts were recorded for the clone carrying this TCR beta chain. The sample originates from a study of T cells in Graves' hyperthyroidism and ophthalmopathy. RNA transcripts yielded amplified TCR beta CDR3 regions. The primer set for the first-round RT-PCR of the TCR CDR3 was HTBI. TCRdb passed the multiplex PCR reads through MiXCR, listing each CDR3 protein once. The sample records 300,000 to 450,000 distinct CDR3 sequences, about 15% being singletons. Deletions cut 6 bases from V and 9 bases from J, with 12 bases between. There are 12 residues in the CDR3. This sequence was found in a young woman with Graves' hyperthyroidism that later progressed to Graves' ophthalmopathy. The rearrangement joins TRBV12-3 or TRBV12-4 to TRBJ2-1; D uncertain. Material: blood. The CDR3 reads CASSRRRPEQFF. For the CDR3, the DNA is TGTGCCAGCAGCCGTCGGAGACCTGAGCAGTTCTTC.